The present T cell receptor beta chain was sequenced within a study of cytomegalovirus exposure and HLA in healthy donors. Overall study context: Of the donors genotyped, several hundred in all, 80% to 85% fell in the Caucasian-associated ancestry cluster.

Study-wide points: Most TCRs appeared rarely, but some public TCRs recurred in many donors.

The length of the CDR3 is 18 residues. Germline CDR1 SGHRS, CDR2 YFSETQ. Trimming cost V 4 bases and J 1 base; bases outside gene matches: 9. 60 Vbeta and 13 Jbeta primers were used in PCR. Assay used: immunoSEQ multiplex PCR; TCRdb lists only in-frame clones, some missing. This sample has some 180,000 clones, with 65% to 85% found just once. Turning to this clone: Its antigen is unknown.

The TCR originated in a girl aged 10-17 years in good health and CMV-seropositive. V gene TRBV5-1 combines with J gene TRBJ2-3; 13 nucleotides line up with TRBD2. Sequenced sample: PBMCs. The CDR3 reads CASSTSGRGSFRTDTQYF. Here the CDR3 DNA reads TGCGCCAGCAGCACTAGCGGGAGGGGATCATTTCGCACAGATACGCAGTATTTT.